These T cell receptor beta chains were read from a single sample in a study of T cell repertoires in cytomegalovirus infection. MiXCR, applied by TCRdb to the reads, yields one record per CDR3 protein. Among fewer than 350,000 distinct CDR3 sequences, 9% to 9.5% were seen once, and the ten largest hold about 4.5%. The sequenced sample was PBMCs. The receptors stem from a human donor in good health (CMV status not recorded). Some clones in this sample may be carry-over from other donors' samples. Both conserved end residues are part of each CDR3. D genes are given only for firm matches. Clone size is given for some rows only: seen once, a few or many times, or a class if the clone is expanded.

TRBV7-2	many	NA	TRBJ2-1	CASSPSYNWNEQFF	TGTGCCAGCAGCCCGTCCTACAACTGGAATGAGCAGTTCTTC
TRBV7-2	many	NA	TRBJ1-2	CASSEGEGSYGYTF	TGTGCCAGCAGCGAAGGGGAAGGGAGCTATGGCTACACCTTC
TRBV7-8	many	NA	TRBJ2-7	CASSTTPYEQYF	TGTGCCAGCAGCACGACACCCTACGAGCAGTACTTC
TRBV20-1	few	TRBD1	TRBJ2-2	CSARTTGVGELFF	TGCAGTGCTAGAACTACAGGGGTCGGGGAGCTGTTTTTT
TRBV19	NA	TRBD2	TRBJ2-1	CASSIDQTSGPNNEQFF	TGTGCCAGTAGTATAGATCAGACTAGCGGGCCCAACAATGAGCAGTTCTTC
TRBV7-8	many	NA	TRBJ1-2	CASSPGDVGLYGYTF	TGTGCCAGCAGCCCCGGGGACGTAGGGTTGTATGGCTACACCTTC
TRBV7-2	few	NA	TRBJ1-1	CAIREAEAFF	TGTGCCATCCGGGAGGCTGAAGCTTTCTTT
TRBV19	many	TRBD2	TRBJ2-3	CASSPGLAGLLRDTQYF	TGTGCCAGTAGCCCCGGACTAGCGGGGCTGCTCCGGGATACGCAGTATTTT
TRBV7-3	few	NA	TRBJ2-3	CASSLNRDYHLDTDTQYF	TGTGCCAGCAGCTTAAACAGGGACTACCACTTGGACACAGATACGCAGTATTTT
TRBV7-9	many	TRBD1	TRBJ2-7	CASSSWTGAGYEQYF	TGTGCCAGCAGCTCTTGGACAGGCGCTGGGTACGAGCAGTACTTC
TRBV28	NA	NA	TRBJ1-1	CASSPWKNTEAFF	TGTGCCAGCAGTCCGTGGAAGAACACTGAAGCTTTCTTT
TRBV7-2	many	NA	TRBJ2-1	CASSLAYGPYNEQFF	TGTGCCAGCAGCTTAGCGTATGGCCCTTACAATGAGCAGTTCTTC
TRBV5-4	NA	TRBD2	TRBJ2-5	CASSLTSDQYETQYF	TGTGCCAGCAGCTTGACTAGCGACCAGTATGAGACCCAGTACTTC
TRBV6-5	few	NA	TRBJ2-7	CASSYSPGGNSYEQYF	TGTGCCAGCAGTTACTCGCCCGGCGGGAACTCCTACGAGCAGTACTTC
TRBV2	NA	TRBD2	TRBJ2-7	CASDGSGRGEQYF	TGTGCCAGCGACGGGTCAGGGAGGGGCGAGCAGTACTTC
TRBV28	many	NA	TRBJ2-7	CASSPPGLNEQYF	TGTGCCAGCAGTCCCCCCGGCTTAAACGAGCAGTACTTC
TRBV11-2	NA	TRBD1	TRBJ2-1	CASSLYKDRTLNEQFF	TGTGCCAGCAGCTTATACAAGGACAGGACGCTGAATGAGCAGTTCTTC
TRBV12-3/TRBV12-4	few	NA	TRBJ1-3	CASRPTGSGNTIYF	TGTGCCAGCAGACCCACGGGTTCTGGAAACACCATATATTTT
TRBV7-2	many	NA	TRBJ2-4	CASSLDRIKNIQYF	TGTGCCAGCAGCTTAGACAGGATCAAAAACATTCAGTACTTC
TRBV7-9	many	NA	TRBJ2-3	CASSLGPRGDTQYF	TGTGCCAGCAGCTTAGGGCCCAGAGGAGATACGCAGTATTTT
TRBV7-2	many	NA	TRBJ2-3	CASSLTRYRDTQYF	TGTGCCAGCAGCTTGACTAGATATAGAGATACGCAGTATTTT
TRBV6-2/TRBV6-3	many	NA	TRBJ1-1	CASSYHRRVTTEAFF	TGTGCCAGCAGTTACCATCGACGGGTGACCACTGAAGCTTTCTTT
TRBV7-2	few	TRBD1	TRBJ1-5	CASSGDRNQPQHF	TGTGCCAGCAGCGGGGACAGAAATCAGCCCCAGCATTTT
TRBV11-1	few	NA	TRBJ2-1	CASSLAKSSVFF	TGTGCCAGCAGCTTAGCTAAGTCTTCTGTGTTCTTC
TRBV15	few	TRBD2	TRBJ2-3	CATGPPGGGRMFDTQYF	TGTGCCACCGGCCCGCCCGGGGGCGGGAGGATGTTTGATACGCAGTATTTT
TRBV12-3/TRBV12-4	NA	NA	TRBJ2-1	CASSLAQGTYNEQFF	TGTGCCAGCAGTTTAGCACAGGGCACCTACAATGAGCAGTTCTTC
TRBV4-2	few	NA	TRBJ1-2	CASSQERIGVNYGYTF	TGTGCCAGCAGCCAAGAACGGATAGGGGTAAACTATGGCTACACCTTC
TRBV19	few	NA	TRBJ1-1	CASTTVRGTEAFF	TGTGCCAGTACCACTGTACGGGGCACTGAAGCTTTCTTT
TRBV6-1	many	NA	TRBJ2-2	CASVPSRRVLTGELFF	TGTGCCAGCGTGCCTAGCCGGAGGGTTTTGACCGGGGAGCTGTTTTTT
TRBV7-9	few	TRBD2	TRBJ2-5	CASSLGAGVSETQYF	TGTGCCAGCAGCTTAGGAGCGGGGGTATCAGAGACCCAGTACTTC
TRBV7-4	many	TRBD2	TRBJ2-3	CASSRLAGTSTDTQYF	TGTGCCAGCAGTCGACTAGCGGGGACCAGCACAGATACGCAGTATTTT
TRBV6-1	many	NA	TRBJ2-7	CASRQYTQGKYEQYF	TGTGCCAGCAGACAATATACTCAGGGGAAGTACGAGCAGTACTTC
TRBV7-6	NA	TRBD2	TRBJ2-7	CASSYGTSGIEGQYF	TGTGCCAGCAGCTACGGGACTAGCGGGATTGAGGGGCAGTACTTC
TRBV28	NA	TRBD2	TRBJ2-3	CASSRGLAVDTQYF	TGTGCCAGCTCAAGGGGACTAGCGGTGGATACGCAGTATTTT